This T cell receptor (beta chain) stems from a study of T cell repertoires in cytomegalovirus infection. For the study at large: It can be stated that public TCR beta signatures indicated CMV infection as well as a matching HLA type. Findings and limits, study-wide: Totalled public TCR beta family frequency picked out people who carried CMV plus the relevant HLA. CMV-specific TCR beta clonotypes restricted by HLA-C dominated the ex vivo response.

Germline assignment: CDR1 MNHEY and CDR2 SVGAGI. The CDR3 totals 14 residues. Trimming left V 0 bases short and J 9 bases short, with 15 bases between. TCRdb re-analysed the reads in MiXCR, keeping a single row per CDR3 protein. The table shows around 490,000 distinct CDR3 sequences, with around a quarter occurring only once. With regard to this clonotype: Its antigen is not known.

Sequenced: PBMCs. The TCR sequence derives from a human donor in good health (CMV status not recorded). Some clones in this sample may be carry-over from other donors' samples. V usage is TRBV6-5 and J usage is TRBJ2-7; D remains ambiguous. As DNA, the CDR3 is TGTGCCAGCAGTTACTCCCTCACCTTTGAAGGGCAGTACTTC. Translated: CASSYSLTFEGQYF.